This entry concerns a single TCR beta chain. The antigen is not known. The data stem from a study of T cell responses to AZD1222 COVID-19 vaccine. Study-level findings and limits: The donors showed a predominance of white British ancestry and of females, with possible underestimation of clonal diversity. Just a handful of AZD1222 recipients were seropositive at baseline. As reported, nearly half of all spike-specific TCRs target variant regions that are unmutated.

Profiled with immunoSEQ multiplex PCR; TCRdb holds only in-frame clones, not every one. Found here are about 200,000 clones, about 89% of them singletons; the top ten hold 3.4%. The CDR3 consists of 13 residues. V lost 4 bases and J 8 bases, leaving 10 bases between the germline ends. CDR1 and CDR2 (germline): SGHKS, YYEKEE (reference sequence). Sample: peripheral blood, taken 28 days after the second AZD1222 dose. This clonotype originated in an adult who received the AZD1222 COVID-19 vaccine. V gene TRBV5-5 combines with J gene TRBJ1-6; perhaps TRBD1 as D (6 bases). The CDR3 DNA is TGTGCCAGCAGCCTCAGACAGGATTCACCCCTCCACTTT. It codes for CASSLRQDSPLHF. The whole variable domain, filled in from reference TRBV5-5 and TRBJ1-6, reads DAGVTQSPTHLIKTRGQQVTLRCSPISGHKSVSWYQQVLGQGPQFIFQYYEKEERGRGNFPDRFSARQFPNYSSELNVNALLLGDSALYLCASSLRQDSPLHFGNGTRLTVT.